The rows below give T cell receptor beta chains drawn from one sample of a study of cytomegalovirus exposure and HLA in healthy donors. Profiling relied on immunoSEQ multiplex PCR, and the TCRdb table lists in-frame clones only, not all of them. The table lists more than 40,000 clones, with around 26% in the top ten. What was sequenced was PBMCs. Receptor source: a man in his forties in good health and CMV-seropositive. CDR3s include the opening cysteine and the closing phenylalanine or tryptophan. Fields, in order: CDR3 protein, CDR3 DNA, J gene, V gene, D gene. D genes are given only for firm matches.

CDR3: CASSPTHTEAFF
DNA: TGTGCCAGCAGCCCGACACACACTGAAGCTTTCTTT
J: TRBJ1-1
V: TRBV9
D: -

CDR3: CASSPLPGTGVEQYF
DNA: TGCGCCAGCTCCCCCCTCCCCGGGACAGGGGTCGAGCAGTACTTC
J: TRBJ2-7
V: TRBV18
D: TRBD1

CDR3: CASSPRRAKNIQYF
DNA: TGTGCCAGCAGTCCTCGGAGGGCCAAAAACATTCAGTACTTC
J: TRBJ2-4
V: TRBV27
D: -

CDR3: CASSSSSQETQYF
DNA: TGTGCCAGCAGCTCATCGAGCCAAGAGACCCAGTACTTC
J: TRBJ2-5
V: TRBV7-3
D: -

CDR3: CASSVAHRAVTDTQYF
DNA: TGTGCCAGCAGCGTCGCCCATCGAGCCGTCACAGATACGCAGTATTTT
J: TRBJ2-3
V: TRBV9
D: -

CDR3: CASSVDGTDNEQFF
DNA: TGTGCCAGCAGCGTAGACGGTACCGACAATGAGCAGTTCTTC
J: TRBJ2-1
V: TRBV9
D: -

CDR3: CASSPNLGTADTQYF
DNA: TGTGCCAGCTCACCAAACCTCGGGACAGCAGATACGCAGTATTTT
J: TRBJ2-3
V: TRBV18
D: TRBD1

CDR3: CSVKGQGGGTDTQYF
DNA: TGCAGCGTTAAAGGACAGGGGGGGGGCACAGATACGCAGTATTTT
J: TRBJ2-3
V: TRBV29-1
D: TRBD1

CDR3: CAISESGAGGRSEQYF
DNA: TGTGCCATCAGTGAGTCAGGAGCGGGAGGTCGTTCCGAGCAGTACTTC
J: TRBJ2-7
V: TRBV10-3
D: TRBD2

CDR3: CASSVAGGQEYDNEQFF
DNA: TGTGCCAGCAGCGTAGCGGGGGGGCAGGAATACGATAATGAGCAGTTCTTC
J: TRBJ2-1
V: TRBV9
D: TRBD2

CDR3: CASSTTGDGGETQYF
DNA: TGTGCCAGCAGCACGACAGGGGACGGCGGGGAGACCCAGTACTTC
J: TRBJ2-5
V: TRBV28
D: TRBD1

CDR3: CASSPIAGGRNEQFF
DNA: TGTGCCAGCAGCCCCATAGCGGGAGGGAGGAATGAGCAGTTCTTC
J: TRBJ2-1
V: TRBV7-6
D: TRBD2

CDR3: CASSGDRYEQYF
DNA: TGTGCCAGCAGCGGGGACAGGTACGAGCAGTACTTC
J: TRBJ2-7
V: TRBV7-2
D: TRBD1

CDR3: CATIRGDSEEQYF
DNA: TGCGCCACCATCAGGGGCGATTCGGAAGAGCAGTACTTC
J: TRBJ2-7
V: TRBV10-2
D: -

CDR3: CASSDRGEIGEQYF
DNA: TGTGCCAGCAGTGACAGGGGTGAGATTGGCGAGCAGTACTTC
J: TRBJ2-7
V: TRBV2
D: -

CDR3: CASSTYPSEKLFF
DNA: TGTGCCAGCAGCACCTACCCCTCCGAAAAACTGTTTTTT
J: TRBJ1-4
V: TRBV14
D: -

CDR3: CASSYPGEIGSEQFF
DNA: TGTGCCAGCAGTTACCCGGGAGAGATTGGAAGTGAGCAGTTCTTC
J: TRBJ2-1
V: TRBV6-6
D: -

CDR3: CASSASRDRIEAFF
DNA: TGTGCCAGTAGTGCCTCCCGGGACAGGATTGAAGCTTTCTTT
J: TRBJ1-1
V: TRBV19
D: TRBD1

CDR3: CASSLGPEQYF
DNA: TGCGCCAGCAGCTTGGGGCCCGAGCAGTACTTC
J: TRBJ2-7
V: TRBV5-1
D: -

CDR3: CASSDGLKYEQYF
DNA: TGTGCCAGCAGTGACGGGTTGAAGTACGAGCAGTACTTC
J: TRBJ2-7
V: TRBV2
D: -

CDR3: CASSLDRDTQYF
DNA: TGTGCCAGCAGCCTGGATCGGGATACGCAGTATTTT
J: TRBJ2-3
V: TRBV5-6
D: -

CDR3: CASSFGGNEQFF
DNA: TGTGCCAGCAGCTTCGGTGGCAATGAGCAGTTCTTC
J: TRBJ2-1
V: TRBV5-5
D: -

CDR3: CACTTGNYEQYF
DNA: TGTGCCTGTACCACAGGGAACTACGAGCAGTACTTC
J: TRBJ2-7
V: TRBV30
D: -

CDR3: CASSSGAPAYEQYF
DNA: TGTGCCAGCAGTTCAGGGGCACCAGCCTACGAGCAGTACTTC
J: TRBJ2-7
V: TRBV28
D: -

CDR3: CASSQDGGQGFYEQYF
DNA: TGCGCCAGCAGCCAAGACGGTGGGCAGGGGTTTTACGAGCAGTACTTC
J: TRBJ2-7
V: TRBV4-1
D: -